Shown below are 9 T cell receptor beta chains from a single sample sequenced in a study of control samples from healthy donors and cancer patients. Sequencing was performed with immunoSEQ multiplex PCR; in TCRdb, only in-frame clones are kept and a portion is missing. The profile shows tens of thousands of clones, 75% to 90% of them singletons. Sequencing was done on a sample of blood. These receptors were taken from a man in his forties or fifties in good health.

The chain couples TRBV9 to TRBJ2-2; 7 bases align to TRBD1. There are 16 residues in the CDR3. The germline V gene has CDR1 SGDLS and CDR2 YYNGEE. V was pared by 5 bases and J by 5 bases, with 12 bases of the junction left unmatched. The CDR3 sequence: CASSEWRPTGTGELFF. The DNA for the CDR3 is TGTGCCAGCAGTGAATGGCGGCCGACAGGGACCGGGGAGCTGTTTTTT. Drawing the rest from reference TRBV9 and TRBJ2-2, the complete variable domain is DSGVTQTPKHLITATGQRVTLRCSPRSGDLSVYWYQQSLDQGLQFLIQYYNGEERAKGNILERFSAQQFPDLHSELNLSSLELGDSALYFCASSEWRPTGTGELFFGEGSRLTVL.

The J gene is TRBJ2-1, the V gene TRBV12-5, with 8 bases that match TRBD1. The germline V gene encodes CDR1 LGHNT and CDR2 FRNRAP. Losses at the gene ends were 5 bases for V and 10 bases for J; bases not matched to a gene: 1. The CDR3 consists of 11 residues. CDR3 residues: CASGRTGEQFF. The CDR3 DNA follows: TGTGCTAGTGGTCGGACAGGGGAGCAGTTCTTC. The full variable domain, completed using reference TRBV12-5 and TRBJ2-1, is DARVTQTPRHKVTEMGQEVTMRCQPILGHNTVFWYRQTMMQGLELLAYFRNRAPLDDSGMPKDRFSAEMPDATLATLKIQPSEPRDSAVYFCASGRTGEQFFGPGTRLTVL.

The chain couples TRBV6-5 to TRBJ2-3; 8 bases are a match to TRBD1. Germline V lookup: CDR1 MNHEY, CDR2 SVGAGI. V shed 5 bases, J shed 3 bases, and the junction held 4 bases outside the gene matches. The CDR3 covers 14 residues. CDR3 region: CASSRTGRTDTQYF. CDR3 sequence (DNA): TGTGCCAGCAGTCGGACAGGGAGGACAGATACGCAGTATTTT.

The CDR3 sequence is CASSRGVAGGTPGELFF. DNA of the CDR3: TGTGCCAGCAGTCGCGGGGTAGCGGGGGGGACTCCCGGGGAGCTGTTTTTT. The rearrangement joins TRBV7-6 to TRBJ2-2, with 11 bases that match TRBD2. V dropped 6 bases and J dropped 6; count of bases not matched to a gene: 12. This CDR3 comprises 17 residues. Germline V CDR1 and CDR2: SGHVS, FNYEAQ.

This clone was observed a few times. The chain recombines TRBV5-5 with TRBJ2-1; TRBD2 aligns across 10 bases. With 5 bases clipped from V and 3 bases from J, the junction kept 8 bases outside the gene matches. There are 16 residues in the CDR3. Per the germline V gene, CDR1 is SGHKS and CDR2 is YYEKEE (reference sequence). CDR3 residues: CASRGDGLADYNEQFF. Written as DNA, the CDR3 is TGTGCCAGCAGGGGGGACGGACTAGCGGACTACAATGAGCAGTTCTTC.

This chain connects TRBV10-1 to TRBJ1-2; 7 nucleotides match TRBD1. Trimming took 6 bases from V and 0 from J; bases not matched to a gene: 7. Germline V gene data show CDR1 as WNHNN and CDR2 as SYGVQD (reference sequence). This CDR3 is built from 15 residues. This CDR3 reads CASSPIRGSNYGYTF. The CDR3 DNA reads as TGCGCCAGCAGCCCAATCAGGGGGTCTAACTATGGCTACACCTTC.

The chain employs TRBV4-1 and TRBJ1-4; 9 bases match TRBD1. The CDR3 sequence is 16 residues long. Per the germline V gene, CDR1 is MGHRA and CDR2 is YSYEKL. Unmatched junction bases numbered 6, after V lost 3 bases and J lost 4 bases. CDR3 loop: CASSQVGQGFNEKLFF. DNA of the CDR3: TGCGCCAGCAGCCAGGTCGGACAGGGGTTTAATGAAAAACTGTTTTTT.

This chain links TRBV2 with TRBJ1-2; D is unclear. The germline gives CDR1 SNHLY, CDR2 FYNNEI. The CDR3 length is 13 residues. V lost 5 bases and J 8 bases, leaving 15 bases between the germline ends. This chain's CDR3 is CASSTGPRRGYTF. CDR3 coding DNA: TGTGCCAGCAGTACTGGCCCACGACGGGGCTACACCTTC.

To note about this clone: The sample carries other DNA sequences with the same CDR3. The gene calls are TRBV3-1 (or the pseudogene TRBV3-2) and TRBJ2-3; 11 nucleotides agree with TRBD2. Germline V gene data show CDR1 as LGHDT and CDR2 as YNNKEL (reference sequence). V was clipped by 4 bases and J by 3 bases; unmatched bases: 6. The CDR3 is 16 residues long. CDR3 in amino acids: CASSRSSGGTTDTQYF. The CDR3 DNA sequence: TGTGCCAGCAGCCGGTCTAGCGGGGGGACAACAGATACGCAGTATTTT.